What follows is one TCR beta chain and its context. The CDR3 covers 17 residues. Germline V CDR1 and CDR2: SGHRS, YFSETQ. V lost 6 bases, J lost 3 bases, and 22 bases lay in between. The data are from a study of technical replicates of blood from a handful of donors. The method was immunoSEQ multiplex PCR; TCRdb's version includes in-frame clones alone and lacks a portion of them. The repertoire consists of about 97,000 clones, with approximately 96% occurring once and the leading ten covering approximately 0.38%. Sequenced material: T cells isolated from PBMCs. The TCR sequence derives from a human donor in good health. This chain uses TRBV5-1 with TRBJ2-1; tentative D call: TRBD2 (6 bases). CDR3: CASTTHRWLANYNEQFF. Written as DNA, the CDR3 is TGCGCCAGCACCACACACCGATGGCTAGCGAACTACAATGAGCAGTTCTTC.